The rows below give T cell receptor beta chains drawn from one sample of a study of spatial heterogeneity in lung cancer. A single record per CDR3 protein comes from TCRdb applying MiXCR to the 5' RACE reads. The sample shows 20,000 to 30,000 distinct CDR3 sequences, just under 9% of them seen only once. The sequencing used lung tumor tissue, collected at surgery. The receptors were sampled from a male donor with early-stage non-small cell lung cancer. The CDR3 runs from the conserved cysteine through the conserved F or W. Fields, in order: V gene, D gene, clone size, J gene, CDR3 DNA, CDR3 protein. The D gene is left open where the match is weak. Expanded clones get a size class; other rows say once, few or many, or leave the size out.

>TRBV20-1|-|many|TRBJ2-1
TGCAGTGCTAGACTAGGAGAGTATGAGCAGTTCTTC
CSARLGEYEQFF
>TRBV19|-|medium-sized|TRBJ1-2
TGTGCCAGTCAAAAGGATCGGGACATCCCTAACTATGGCTACACCTTC
CASQKDRDIPNYGYTF
>TRBV20-1|-|few|TRBJ2-1
TGCAGTGCTCCCGGACGGACGCAGCAGTTCTTC
CSAPGRTQQFF
>TRBV7-9|-|few|TRBJ2-5
TGTGCCAGCAGCTGGGGGGCCCGGGAGACCCAGTACTTC
CASSWGARETQYF
>TRBV20-1|-|many|TRBJ1-5
TGCAGTGCTAGACAGGGGATGAGCAATCAGCCCCAGCATTTT
CSARQGMSNQPQHF
>TRBV6-5|-|medium-sized|TRBJ1-6
TGTGCCAGCGGCCCCTATAATTCACCCCTCCACTTT
CASGPYNSPLHF
>TRBV2|-|-|TRBJ2-7
TGTGCCAGCAGTCCGGGACGTTCGACCTACGAGCAGTACTTC
CASSPGRSTYEQYF
>TRBV15|-|few|TRBJ1-5
TGTGCCACCAGCAGGACGTATAGCAATCAGCCCCAGCATTTT
CATSRTYSNQPQHF
>TRBV30|-|few|TRBJ2-7
TGTGCCTGGGGACCTGGGACAACCCTTAAGGAGCAGTACTTC
CAWGPGTTLKEQYF
>TRBV12-3/TRBV12-4|TRBD1|few|TRBJ2-5
TGTGCCAGCAGTTTAGGGTCAGGGGGCCAAGAGACCCAGTACTTC
CASSLGSGGQETQYF